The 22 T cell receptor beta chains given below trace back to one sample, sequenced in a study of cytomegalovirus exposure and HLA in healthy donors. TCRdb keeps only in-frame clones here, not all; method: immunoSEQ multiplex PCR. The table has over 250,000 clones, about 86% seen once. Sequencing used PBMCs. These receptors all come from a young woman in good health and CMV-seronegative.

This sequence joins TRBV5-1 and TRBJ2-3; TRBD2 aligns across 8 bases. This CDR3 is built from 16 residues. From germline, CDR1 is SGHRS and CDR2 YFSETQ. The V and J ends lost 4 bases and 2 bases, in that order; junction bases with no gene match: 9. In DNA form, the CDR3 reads TGCGCCAGCAGCGCGGGGGGAGGGCAACTCACAGATACGCAGTATTTT. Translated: CASSAGGGQLTDTQYF.

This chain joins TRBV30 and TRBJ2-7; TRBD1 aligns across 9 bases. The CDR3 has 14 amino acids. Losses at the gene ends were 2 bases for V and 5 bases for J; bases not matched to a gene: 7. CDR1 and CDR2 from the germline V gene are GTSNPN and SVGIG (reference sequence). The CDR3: CAWSRGTGSNEQYF. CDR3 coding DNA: TGTGCCTGGAGTAGAGGGACAGGGAGCAACGAGCAGTACTTC.

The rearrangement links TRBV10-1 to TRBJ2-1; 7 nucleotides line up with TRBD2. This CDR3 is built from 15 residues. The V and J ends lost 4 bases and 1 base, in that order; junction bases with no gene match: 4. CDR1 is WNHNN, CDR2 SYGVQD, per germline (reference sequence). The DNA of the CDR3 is TGCGCCAGCAGTGGGGCGGGAGTGTCCTACAATGAGCAGTTCTTC. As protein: CASSGAGVSYNEQFF.

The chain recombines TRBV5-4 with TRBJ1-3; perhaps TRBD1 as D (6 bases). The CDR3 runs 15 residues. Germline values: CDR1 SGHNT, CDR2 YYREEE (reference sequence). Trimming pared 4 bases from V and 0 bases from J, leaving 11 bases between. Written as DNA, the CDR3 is TGTGCCAGCAGCCGGGACACCGACTCTGGAAACACCATATATTTT. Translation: CASSRDTDSGNTIYF.

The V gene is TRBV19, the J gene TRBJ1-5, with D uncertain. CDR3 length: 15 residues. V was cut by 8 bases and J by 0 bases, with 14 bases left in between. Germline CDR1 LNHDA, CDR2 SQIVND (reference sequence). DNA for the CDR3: TGTGCCAGTGACCCCTACAGTGTTAGCAATCAGCCCCAGCATTTT. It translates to CASDPYSVSNQPQHF.

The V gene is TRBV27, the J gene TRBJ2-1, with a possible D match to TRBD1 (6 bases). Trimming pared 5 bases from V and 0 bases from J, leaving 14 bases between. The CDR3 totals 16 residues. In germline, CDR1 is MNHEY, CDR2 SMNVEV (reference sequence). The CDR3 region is CASSPSQGYSYNEQFF. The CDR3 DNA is TGTGCCAGCAGTCCCAGCCAGGGGTACTCCTACAATGAGCAGTTCTTC.

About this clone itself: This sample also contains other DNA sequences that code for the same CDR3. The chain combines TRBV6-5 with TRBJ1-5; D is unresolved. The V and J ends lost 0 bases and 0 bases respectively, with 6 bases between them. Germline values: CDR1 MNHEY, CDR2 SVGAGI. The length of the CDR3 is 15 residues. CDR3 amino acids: CASSYSGSSNQPQHF. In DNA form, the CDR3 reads TGTGCCAGCAGTTACTCGGGGAGTAGCAATCAGCCCCAGCATTTT.

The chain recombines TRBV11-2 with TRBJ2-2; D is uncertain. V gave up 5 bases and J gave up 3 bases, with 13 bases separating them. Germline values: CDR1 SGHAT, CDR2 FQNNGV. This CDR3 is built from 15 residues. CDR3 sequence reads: CASSPIAGHTGELFF. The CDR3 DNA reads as TGTGCCAGCAGCCCGATCGCTGGCCACACCGGGGAGCTGTTTTTT. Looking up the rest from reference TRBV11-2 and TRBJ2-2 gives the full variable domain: EAGVAQSPRYKIIEKRQSVAFWCNPISGHATLYWYQQILGQGPKLLIQFQNNGVVDDSQLPKDRFSAERLKGVDSTLKIQPAKLEDSAVYLCASSPIAGHTGELFFGEGSRLTVL.

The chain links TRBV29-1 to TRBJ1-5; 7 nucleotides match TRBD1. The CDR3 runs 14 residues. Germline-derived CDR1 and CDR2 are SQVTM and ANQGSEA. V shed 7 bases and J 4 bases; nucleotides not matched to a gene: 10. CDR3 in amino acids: CSASTGTVNQPQHF. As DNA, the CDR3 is TGCAGCGCCAGTACCGGGACAGTAAATCAGCCCCAGCATTTT.

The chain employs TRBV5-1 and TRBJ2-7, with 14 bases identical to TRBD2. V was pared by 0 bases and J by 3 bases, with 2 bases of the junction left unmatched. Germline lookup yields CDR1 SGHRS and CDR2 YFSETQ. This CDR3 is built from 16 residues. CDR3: CASSLAGTSGGYEQYF. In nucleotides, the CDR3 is TGCGCCAGCAGCTTGGCCGGGACTAGCGGGGGCTACGAGCAGTACTTC.

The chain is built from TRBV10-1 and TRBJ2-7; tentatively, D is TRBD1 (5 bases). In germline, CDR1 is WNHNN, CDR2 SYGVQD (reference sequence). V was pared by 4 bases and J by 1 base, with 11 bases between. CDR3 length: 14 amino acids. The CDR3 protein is CASSGDSYSYEQYF. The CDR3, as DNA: TGCGCCAGCAGTGGCGACAGCTATTCCTACGAGCAGTACTTC.

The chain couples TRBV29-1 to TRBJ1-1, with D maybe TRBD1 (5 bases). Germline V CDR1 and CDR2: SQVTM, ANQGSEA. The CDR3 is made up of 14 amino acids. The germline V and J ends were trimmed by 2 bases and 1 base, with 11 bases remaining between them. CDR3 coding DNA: TGCAGCGTTGAAAGGGTCCAGGGGAACACTGAAGCTTTCTTT. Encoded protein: CSVERVQGNTEAFF.

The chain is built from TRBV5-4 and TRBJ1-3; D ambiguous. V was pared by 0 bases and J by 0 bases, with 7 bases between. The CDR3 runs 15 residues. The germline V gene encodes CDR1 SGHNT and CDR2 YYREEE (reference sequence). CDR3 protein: CASSLGRGSGNTIYF. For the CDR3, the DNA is TGTGCCAGCAGCTTGGGTCGAGGCTCTGGAAACACCATATATTTT. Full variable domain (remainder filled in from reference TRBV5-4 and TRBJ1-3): ETGVTQSPTHLIKTRGQQVTLRCSSQSGHNTVSWYQQALGQGPQFIFQYYREEENGRGNFPPRFSGLQFPNYSSELNVNALELDDSALYLCASSLGRGSGNTIYFGEGSWLTVV.

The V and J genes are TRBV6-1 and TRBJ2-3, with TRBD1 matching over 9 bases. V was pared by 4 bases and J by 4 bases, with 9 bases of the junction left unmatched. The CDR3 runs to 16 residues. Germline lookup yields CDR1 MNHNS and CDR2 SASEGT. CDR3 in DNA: TGTGCCAGCAGTGTAAGGGACAGGGCCCCCGCAGATACGCAGTATTTT. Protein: CASSVRDRAPADTQYF.

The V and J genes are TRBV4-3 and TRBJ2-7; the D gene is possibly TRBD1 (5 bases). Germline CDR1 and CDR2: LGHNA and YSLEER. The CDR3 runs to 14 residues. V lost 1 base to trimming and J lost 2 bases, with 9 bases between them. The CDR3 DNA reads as TGCGCCAGCAGCCAAGCTAGGGGTCCCTACGAGCAGTACTTC. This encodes CASSQARGPYEQYF.

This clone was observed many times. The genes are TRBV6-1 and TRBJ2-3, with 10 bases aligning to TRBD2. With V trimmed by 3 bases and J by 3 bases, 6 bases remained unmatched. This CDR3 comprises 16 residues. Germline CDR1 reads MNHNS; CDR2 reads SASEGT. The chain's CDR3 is CASSEPAGGGTDTQYF. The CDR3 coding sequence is TGTGCCAGCAGTGAGCCAGCGGGAGGGGGAACAGATACGCAGTATTTT.

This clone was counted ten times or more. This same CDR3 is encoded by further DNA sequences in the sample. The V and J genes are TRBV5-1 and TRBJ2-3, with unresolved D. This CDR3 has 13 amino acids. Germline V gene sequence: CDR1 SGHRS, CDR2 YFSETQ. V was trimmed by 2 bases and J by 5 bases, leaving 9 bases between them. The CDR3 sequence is CASSFPGEDTQYF. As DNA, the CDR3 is TGCGCCAGCAGCTTCCCTGGAGAAGATACGCAGTATTTT.

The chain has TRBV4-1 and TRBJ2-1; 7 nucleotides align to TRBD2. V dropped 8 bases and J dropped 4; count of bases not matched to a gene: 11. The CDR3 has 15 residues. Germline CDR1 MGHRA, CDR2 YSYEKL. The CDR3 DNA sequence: TGCGCCAGCCAAGGGGCGGGAGTGAGGTACAATGAGCAGTTCTTC. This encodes CASQGAGVRYNEQFF.

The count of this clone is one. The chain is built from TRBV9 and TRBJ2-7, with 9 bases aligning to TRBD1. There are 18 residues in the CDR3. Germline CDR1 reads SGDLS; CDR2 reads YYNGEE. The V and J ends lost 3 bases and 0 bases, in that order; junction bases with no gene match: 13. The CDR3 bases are TGTGCCAGCAGCGAAGGATCATCGGGACAGGGCTTCTCCTACGAGCAGTACTTC. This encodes CASSEGSSGQGFSYEQYF.

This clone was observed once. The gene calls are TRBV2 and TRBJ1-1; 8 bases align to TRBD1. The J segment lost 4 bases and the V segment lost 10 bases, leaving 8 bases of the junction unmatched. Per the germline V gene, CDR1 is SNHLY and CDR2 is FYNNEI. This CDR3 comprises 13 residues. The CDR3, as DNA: TGTGCCACACCCGGACAGGGTCGCACTGAAGCTTTCTTT. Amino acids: CATPGQGRTEAFF.

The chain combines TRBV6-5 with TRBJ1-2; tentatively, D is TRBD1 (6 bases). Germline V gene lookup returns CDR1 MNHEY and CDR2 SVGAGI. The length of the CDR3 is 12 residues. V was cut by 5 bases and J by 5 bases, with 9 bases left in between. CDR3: CASSQGPYGYTF. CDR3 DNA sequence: TGTGCCAGCAGTCAGGGGCCATATGGCTACACCTTC.

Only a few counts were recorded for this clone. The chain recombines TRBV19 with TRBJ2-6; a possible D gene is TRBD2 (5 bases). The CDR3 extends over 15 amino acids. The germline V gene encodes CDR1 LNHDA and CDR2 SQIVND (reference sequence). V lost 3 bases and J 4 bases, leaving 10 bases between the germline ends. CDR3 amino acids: CASSIEGDGANVLTF. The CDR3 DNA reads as TGTGCCAGTAGTATTGAGGGCGACGGGGCCAACGTCCTGACTTTC.